The clone carrying this T cell receptor (beta chain) was found once. Its antigen is currently unknown. At one of its ends the junction is not consistent with the germline gene, which may arise from a read error. The CDR3 runs 17 residues. Germline values: CDR1 SSHAT, CDR2 FNYEAQ (reference sequence). The PCR had 60 Vbeta and 13 Jbeta primers. As originally analysed: Roughly 12 million of about 88 million unique TCR beta chains were shared, per a later count. Assay used: immunoSEQ multiplex PCR; TCRdb lists only in-frame clones, some missing. The V and J calls and the clone size are those of that table, but D and trimming were determined from the DNA. The sample records about 160,000 clones, approximately 84% being singletons. This sample was included in a study of cytomegalovirus exposure and HLA in healthy donors. Whole-study findings and limits: One later analysis reportedly identified an Asian-associated ancestry cluster that showed fewer N-insertions than the roughly 620-donor mean. The authors later linked a missense DCLRE1C variant to TCR beta V- and J-gene trimming.

Sequenced sample: PBMCs. The clonotype originates from a male donor in good health and CMV-seropositive. The V call is TRBV7-7, the J call TRBJ2-1, with 10 bases identical to TRBD2. CDR3 protein: CASSLTPTSGAYNEQFF. The CDR3 DNA reads as TGTGCTAGCAGCTTAACCCCTACTAGCGGGGCCTACAATGAGCAGTTCTTC.